Sequencing of this T cell receptor beta chain was carried out in a study of technical replicates of blood from four donors. Data came from immunoSEQ multiplex PCR; TCRdb stores just in-frame clones and leaves some out. Of tens of thousands of clones in the sample, approximately 95% were seen once. This clone was counted once. Trimming removed 0 bases at V and 4 bases at J, with 7 bases between. This CDR3 is 14 amino acids long. Germline CDR1 and CDR2: KGHSH and LQKENI. Input material: T cells isolated from PBMCs. This clonotype was sampled from a human donor in good health. The chain has TRBV18 and TRBJ1-3; D is uncertain. CDR3 DNA: TGTGCCAGCTCACCACCAACGGGGGGAAACACCATATATTTT. This codes for CASSPPTGGNTIYF.